The 28 T cell receptor beta chains in this list originate from one sample, sequenced in a study of T cell responses to AZD1222 COVID-19 vaccine. TCRdb keeps only in-frame clones here, not all; method: immunoSEQ multiplex PCR. Of roughly 100,000 clones detected, 91% appear once; the ten largest clones hold 35% to 50%. Sequences were derived from peripheral blood, sampled on day 0 of AZD1222 vaccination. All receptors come from an adult in good health.

The chain couples TRBV2 to TRBJ2-3, with unresolved D. The CDR3 runs to 12 residues. V dropped 6 bases and J dropped 3 bases, with 7 bases sitting between them. Per the germline V gene, CDR1 is SNHLY and CDR2 is FYNNEI. For the CDR3, the DNA is TGTGCCAGCAGGTTAGGAACAGATACGCAGTATTTT. As protein: CASRLGTDTQYF.

The chain combines TRBV18 with TRBJ1-5; D is perhaps TRBD1 (5 bases). The CDR3 runs to 16 residues. Germline V gene sequence: CDR1 KGHSH, CDR2 LQKENI. The ends were cut back, 1 base at V and 1 base at J, with 11 bases in the middle. The CDR3 sequence is CASSPQGVYSNQPQHF. In DNA form, the CDR3 reads TGTGCCAGCTCACCACAAGGGGTGTACAGCAATCAGCCCCAGCATTTT.

The rearrangement joins TRBV6-2 or TRBV6-3 to TRBJ2-1, with TRBD2 matching 8 bases. After removal of 2 bases from V and 3 bases from J, the junction contained 6 bases not matched to a gene. The germline gives CDR1 MNHEY, CDR2 SVGEGT. The CDR3 totals 16 residues. CDR3 sequence (DNA): TGTGCCAGCAGTTACGATGGGACTAGGGACTACAATGAGCAGTTCTTC. Amino acids: CASSYDGTRDYNEQFF.

The rearrangement joins TRBV25-1 to TRBJ2-7; TRBD1 agrees at 12 bases. Germline V CDR1 and CDR2: MGHDK, SYGVNS. The CDR3 loop spans 15 amino acids. V lost 0 bases to trimming and J lost 5 bases; unmatched junction nucleotides: 2. CDR3 region: CASSEYGTGGHEQYF. CDR3 nucleotide sequence: TGTGCCAGCAGTGAATACGGGACAGGGGGCCACGAGCAGTACTTC.

The genes are TRBV5-1 and TRBJ2-1, with D tentatively TRBD2 (5 bases). This CDR3 spans 13 amino acids. The V end lost 3 bases, the J end lost 9 bases, and 13 bases lay between the germline ends. Per the germline V gene, CDR1 is SGHRS and CDR2 is YFSETQ. The CDR3 nucleotides read TGCGCCAGCAGCTCTGACTACGTTGGTGAGCAGTTCTTC. Its translation is CASSSDYVGEQFF.

This chain connects TRBV2 to TRBJ2-2, with TRBD1 matching over 9 bases. The trim removed 4 bases at V and 8 bases at J, leaving 8 bases unmatched. Germline loops: CDR1 SNHLY, CDR2 FYNNEI. The CDR3 length is 15 residues. Here the CDR3 reads CASSVSGTGLGELFF. Here the CDR3 DNA reads TGTGCCAGCAGTGTGTCCGGGACAGGGTTAGGGGAGCTGTTTTTT.

The genes are TRBV7-2 and TRBJ1-2, with a weak D call TRBD1 (6 bases). This CDR3 spans 15 amino acids. V was cut by 5 bases and J by 1 base, with 14 bases left in between. Germline loops: CDR1 SGHTA, CDR2 FQGNSA. CDR3 nucleotides: TGTGCCAGCAGCAGCGGGACACTTTATAACTATGGCTACACCTTC. This sequence encodes CASSSGTLYNYGYTF.

The chain has TRBV18 and TRBJ1-1; D possibly corresponds to TRBD1 (5 bases). CDR3 size: 14 residues. The V end was cut by 2 bases, the J end by 5 bases, with 12 bases between. CDR1 is KGHSH, CDR2 LQKENI, per germline. The CDR3 region has the DNA TGTGCCAGCTCACCATACCTCAGGGAAACTGAAGCTTTCTTT. It translates to CASSPYLRETEAFF.

The gene calls are TRBV24-1 and TRBJ2-5, with D hard to call. Trimming took 5 bases from V and 3 from J, leaving 9 bases between them. The CDR3 loop spans 13 amino acids. Germline V CDR1 and CDR2: KGHDR, SFDVKD. The CDR3 sequence: CATSAELKETQYF. The CDR3 nucleotides read TGTGCCACCAGTGCTGAGTTGAAAGAGACCCAGTACTTC.

The chain is built from TRBV7-2 and TRBJ1-2; a weak D match, TRBD1 (5 bases). The CDR3 totals 14 residues. V gave up 1 base and J gave up 5 bases, with 11 bases separating them. Germline CDR1 SGHTA, CDR2 FQGNSA. In DNA, the CDR3 is TGTGCCAGCAGCTTAGGGGGGAACAGTTATGGCTACACCTTC. This translates into CASSLGGNSYGYTF.

This chain connects TRBV28 to TRBJ2-1, with 9 nucleotides matching TRBD1. The CDR3 contains 14 residues. V dropped 5 bases and J dropped 10; count of bases not matched to a gene: 9. Germline V gene lookup returns CDR1 MDHEN and CDR2 SYDVKM. CDR3 coding DNA: TGTGCCAGCAGTGTAGGGACAGGGAATCGGGAGCAGTTCTTC. As protein: CASSVGTGNREQFF. The variable domain in full, with the rest retrieved from reference TRBV28 and TRBJ2-1, is DVKVTQSSRYLVKRTGEKVFLECVQDMDHENMFWYRQDPGLGLRLIYFSYDVKMKEKGDIPEGYSVSREKKERFSLILESASTNQTSMYLCASSVGTGNREQFFGPGTRLTVL.

This chain joins TRBV7-6 and TRBJ1-3; 7 nucleotides line up with TRBD1. After removal of 7 bases from V and 0 bases from J, the junction contained 6 bases not matched to a gene. This CDR3 is 15 amino acids long. Germline V CDR1 and CDR2: SGHVS, FNYEAQ. This CDR3 reads CASKGGTVSGNTIYF. The DNA for the CDR3 is TGTGCCAGCAAGGGGGGGACAGTCTCTGGAAACACCATATATTTT. The full variable domain, its missing parts supplied by reference TRBV7-6 and TRBJ1-3, is GAGVSQSPRYKVTKRGQDVALRCDPISGHVSLYWYRQALGQGPEFLTYFNYEAQQDKSGLPNDRFSAERPEGSISTLTIQRTEQRDSAMYRCASKGGTVSGNTIYFGEGSWLTVV.

The chain recombines TRBV7-9 with TRBJ2-7; D is possibly TRBD2 (6 bases). The CDR3 totals 15 residues. In germline, CDR1 is SEHNR, CDR2 FQNEAQ (reference sequence). V lost 5 bases and J 2 bases, leaving 16 bases between the germline ends. CDR3 amino acids: CASSPPSGLAYEQYF. The DNA of the CDR3 is TGTGCCAGCAGCCCACCGAGCGGGTTGGCCTACGAGCAGTACTTC.

This clone was recorded only once. V and J are TRBV7-9 and TRBJ2-4; tentatively, D is TRBD2 (5 bases). The ends were cut back, 1 base at V and 8 bases at J, with 15 bases in the middle. Germline-derived CDR1 and CDR2 are SEHNR and FQNEAQ (reference sequence). The CDR3 consists of 15 residues. This CDR3 is CASSLVEDFLDIQYF. CDR3 sequence (DNA): TGTGCCAGCAGCTTAGTGGAGGATTTTTTGGACATTCAGTACTTC. Filled out from reference TRBV7-9 and TRBJ2-4, the complete variable domain reads DTGVSQNPRHKITKRGQNVTFRCDPISEHNRLYWYRQTLGQGPEFLTYFQNEAQLEKSRLLSDRFSAERPKGSFSTLEIQRTEQGDSAMYLCASSLVEDFLDIQYFGAGTRLSVL.

V is TRBV5-1 and J is TRBJ1-1; no firm D call. There are 13 residues in the CDR3. V shed 0 bases and J shed 3 bases, with 6 bases lying between them. CDR1 and CDR2 from the germline V gene are SGHRS and YFSETQ. The CDR3 DNA follows: TGCGCCAGCAGCTTGGTTGGGTACACTGAAGCTTTCTTT. Translation gives CASSLVGYTEAFF. Full variable domain (outside the CDR3, taken from reference TRBV5-1 and TRBJ1-1): KAGVTQTPRYLIKTRGQQVTLSCSPISGHRSVSWYQQTPGQGLQFLFEYFSETQRNKGNFPGRFSGRQFSNSRSEMNVSTLELGDSALYLCASSLVGYTEAFFGQGTRLTVV.

The gene calls are TRBV6-5 and TRBJ1-2, with D uncertain. V was shortened by 5 bases and J by 0 bases, with 10 bases between the two germline ends. The germline V gene has CDR1 MNHEY and CDR2 SVGAGI. The CDR3 sequence is 14 residues long. The CDR3 bases are TGTGCCAGCAGTATAACCGGGACTAACTATGGCTACACCTTC. Its protein is CASSITGTNYGYTF.

The CDR3 region has the DNA TGTGCCAGCAGTTTATCCAGGCCAGTTGAAGCTTTCTTT. Amino acid sequence: CASSLSRPVEAFF. V usage is TRBV28 and J usage is TRBJ1-1; D gene ambiguous. The CDR3 is made up of 13 amino acids. Trimming left V 1 base short and J 7 bases short, with 10 bases between. Germline V gene lookup returns CDR1 MDHEN and CDR2 SYDVKM.

This clone showed up just once. The chain combines TRBV9 with TRBJ2-3, with 9 bases lining up with TRBD2. The junction had 7 bases not matched to a gene; V was cut back by 5 bases and J by 6 bases. The CDR3 contains 14 residues. Per germline, CDR1 SGDLS and CDR2 YYNGEE. CDR3 sequence: CASRSLAGDDTQYF. The CDR3 region has the DNA TGTGCCAGCAGGTCTTTAGCGGGAGACGATACGCAGTATTTT.

The chain joins TRBV28 to TRBJ1-5; TRBD1 might be the D (6 bases). The ends were cut back, 6 bases at V and 2 bases at J, with 14 bases in the middle. The CDR3 totals 15 residues. Germline CDR1 and CDR2: MDHEN and SYDVKM. CDR3 in amino acids: CASRRGGGRNQPQHF. For the CDR3, the DNA is TGTGCCAGCAGAAGAGGAGGGGGACGCAATCAGCCCCAGCATTTT.

This clone was recorded only once. The chain employs TRBV29-1 and TRBJ1-5; TRBD1 might be the D (6 bases). Trimming took 6 bases from V and 3 from J, leaving 18 bases between them. Germline CDR1 and CDR2: SQVTM and ANQGSEA. CDR3 length: 15 amino acids. DNA for the CDR3: TGCAGCGTGCGGAAAGACAGGTCCTCCAATCAGCCCCAGCATTTT. As protein: CSVRKDRSSNQPQHF.

This chain joins TRBV24-1 and TRBJ2-3, with 7 positions matching TRBD2. V trimming: 11 bases; J trimming: 6 bases; junction bases outside the gene matches: 7. CDR1 is KGHDR and CDR2 is SFDVKD in the germline V gene. The CDR3 runs to 12 residues. The CDR3: CAIGEGGDTQYF. The CDR3 nucleotides are TGTGCCATCGGGGAGGGCGGGGATACGCAGTATTTT.

The chain joins TRBV3-1 (or the pseudogene TRBV3-2) to TRBJ1-6; D is undetermined. There are 12 residues in the CDR3. Trimming removed 3 bases at V and 8 bases at J, with 5 bases between. CDR1 and CDR2 from the germline V gene are LGHDT and YNNKEL (reference sequence). CDR3 protein: CASSHGDSPLHF. Written as DNA, the CDR3 is TGTGCCAGCAGCCATGGGGATTCACCCCTCCACTTT.

The V gene is TRBV18, the J gene TRBJ2-5; D is ambiguous. Germline V gene data show CDR1 as KGHSH and CDR2 as LQKENI. V was pared by 3 bases and J by 1 base, with 9 bases between. This CDR3 is 14 amino acids long. CDR3 nucleotides: TGTGCCAGCTCACCCTCTCGGGCCCAAGAGACCCAGTACTTC. Protein: CASSPSRAQETQYF.

V and J are TRBV9 and TRBJ2-6; D remains ambiguous. CDR3 length: 14 amino acids. The V end was cut by 5 bases, the J end by 0 bases, with 6 bases between. Looked up from germline, CDR1 is SGDLS and CDR2 is YYNGEE. For the CDR3, the DNA is TGTGCCAGCAGTCGGAGCTCTGGGGCCAACGTCCTGACTTTC. This gives the protein CASSRSSGANVLTF.

The V and J genes are TRBV27 and TRBJ1-2, with D maybe TRBD1 (6 bases). The V and J ends lost 5 bases and 2 bases respectively, with 9 bases between them. The germline V gene encodes CDR1 MNHEY and CDR2 SMNVEV (reference sequence). CDR3 length equals 13 residues. The CDR3 protein is CASSPRGNYGYTF. CDR3 DNA: TGTGCCAGCAGTCCGAGGGGGAACTATGGCTACACCTTC.

This rearrangement joins TRBV4-2 to TRBJ2-1; 8 positions agree with TRBD1. In germline, CDR1 is LGHNA, CDR2 YNFKEQ. This CDR3 contains 15 residues. Trimming cost V 3 bases and J 1 base; bases outside gene matches: 2. DNA for the CDR3: TGTGCCAGCAGCCAGGACAGGGCATCCTACAATGAGCAGTTCTTC. Its protein product is CASSQDRASYNEQFF.

This chain links TRBV7-9 with TRBJ2-7; weak D call: TRBD1 (6 bases). This CDR3 is built from 12 residues. Germline V gives CDR1 SEHNR, CDR2 FQNEAQ (reference sequence). Trimming removed 5 bases from V and 3 bases from J, with 8 bases in between. As DNA, the CDR3 is TGTGCCAGCAGCCCCAGGGGCTACGAGCAGTACTTC. It specifies CASSPRGYEQYF.

J is TRBJ1-1 and V is TRBV10-1; D remains ambiguous. Germline CDR1 reads WNHNN; CDR2 reads SYGVQD (reference sequence). The CDR3 is 14 amino acids. V lost 5 bases and J 0 bases, leaving 10 bases between the germline ends. CDR3 protein: CASSHREMNTEAFF. The CDR3 region has the DNA TGCGCCAGCAGTCATCGAGAAATGAACACTGAAGCTTTCTTT.